The 21 T cell receptor beta chains in this list originate from one sample, sequenced in a study of CXCR3-negative and CXCR3-positive naive CD8 T cells. UMI-labeled TRB cDNA libraries were prepared by 5' RACE. TCRdb reprocessed the 5' RACE reads and keeps a single row for each CDR3 protein, giving no DNA. This listing includes some 41,000 distinct CDR3 sequences. The sample taken for sequencing was memory CD8+ T cells from blood. The receptors shown here come from a human donor in good health. Some clones in this sample may be carry-over from other donors' samples.

The chain uses TRBV21-1 and TRBJ2-1. TRBV21-1 corresponds to a pseudogene. This CDR3 comprises 11 residues. CDR3: CASTDPNEQFF.

This chain joins TRBV13 and TRBJ2-1. The CDR3 extends over 17 amino acids. Germline-derived CDR1 and CDR2 are PRHDT and FYEKMQ (reference sequence). CDR3 amino acids: CASSLGLLTSSYNEQFF.

The CDR3: CSVAMNTEAFF. This rearrangement joins TRBV29-1 to TRBJ1-1. The CDR3 extends over 11 amino acids. Germline V gene sequence: CDR1 SQVTM, CDR2 ANQGSEA.

This sequence joins TRBV29-1 and TRBJ2-1; TCRdb calls TRBD2, which cannot be checked without DNA. This CDR3 is built from 14 residues. Germline CDR1 and CDR2: SQVTM and ANQGSEA. CDR3 in amino acids: CSVEVRREFWEQFF.

The chain employs TRBV29-1 and TRBJ2-1; the D gene TCRdb calls, TRBD1, cannot be checked with no DNA. The CDR3 runs to 19 residues. The germline V gene has CDR1 SQVTM and CDR2 ANQGSEA. CDR3 sequence: CSVDNPWTGGRSSYNEQFF.

This chain uses TRBV4-3 with TRBJ2-7; TCRdb designates TRBD2, a call that cannot be tested without DNA. The CDR3 totals 15 residues. The V gene's germline CDR1 is LGHNA and CDR2 YSLEER. The CDR3 sequence: CASSRSGGEAYEQYF.

V is TRBV9 and J is TRBJ2-7. Germline CDR1 is SGDLS and CDR2 is YYNGEE. This CDR3 is 13 amino acids long. The CDR3 reads CASSVDSTYEQYF.

The chain couples TRBV20-1 to TRBJ2-1; TCRdb returns TRBD2, unconfirmable since there is no DNA. The CDR3 covers 14 residues. Germline loops: CDR1 DFQATT, CDR2 SNEGSKA (reference sequence). The CDR3 sequence: CSARDGGGYNEQFF.

The chain carries TRBV29-1 and TRBJ2-7; without DNA, the TCRdb call of TRBD1 cannot be checked. The CDR3 covers 15 residues. Germline V gene data show CDR1 as SQVTM and CDR2 as ANQGSEA. The CDR3 here is CSDFVAETEPDEQYF.

The chain is built from TRBV5-1 and TRBJ1-2. This CDR3 spans 14 amino acids. Germline V CDR1 and CDR2: SGHRS, YFSETQ. The CDR3 sequence is CASSFAERDYGYTF.

The chain has TRBV20-1 and TRBJ2-7; as DNA is missing, the TRBD1 call by TCRdb cannot be tested. The length of the CDR3 is 17 residues. Germline CDR1 and CDR2: DFQATT and SNEGSKA (reference sequence). The CDR3 here is CSARSLDRDRSSYEQYF.

V usage is TRBV28 and J usage is TRBJ1-4; TCRdb's assignment of TRBD1 cannot be checked, as there is no DNA. CDR3 length equals 15 residues. Germline CDR1 and CDR2: MDHEN and SYDVKM. The CDR3 protein is CASRFRGVINEKLFF.

V usage is TRBV4-3 and J usage is TRBJ1-1; TCRdb returns TRBD1, unconfirmable since there is no DNA. Germline V lookup: CDR1 LGHNA, CDR2 YSLEER. The CDR3 contains 18 residues. CDR3 sequence: CASSQDQRGALVNTEAFF.

V usage is TRBV6-5 and J usage is TRBJ1-3; TCRdb lists TRBD1, though no DNA is available to test this call. Per germline, CDR1 MNHEY and CDR2 SVGAGI. This CDR3 is 16 amino acids long. CDR3 in amino acids: CASSSGQGDSGNTIYF.

The chain has TRBV2 and TRBJ2-1; the D call of TRBD2 rests on TCRdb alone, since no DNA is present to check it. The V gene's germline CDR1 is SNHLY and CDR2 FYNNEI. The CDR3 is 14 residues long. The CDR3 reads CASSGTSGGNEQFF.

CDR3 sequence: CASSFSREQFF. This chain links TRBV5-6 with TRBJ2-1; the D gene TCRdb calls, TRBD2, cannot be checked with no DNA. CDR1 SGHDT and CDR2 YYEEEE come from the germline V gene. This CDR3 spans 11 amino acids.

This rearrangement joins TRBV2 to TRBJ2-7. Germline values: CDR1 SNHLY, CDR2 FYNNEI. The CDR3 totals 15 residues. The CDR3 here is CASSLMRLDGDEQYF.

The rearrangement links TRBV15 to TRBJ2-3; no DNA is available, so the TRBD2 call from TCRdb remains unchecked. The CDR3 consists of 18 residues. Germline CDR1 reads LNHNV; CDR2 reads YYDKDF (reference sequence). The CDR3: CATSRGPAASGGADTQYF.

V and J are TRBV11-2 and TRBJ1-4; the D gene TCRdb calls, TRBD1, cannot be checked with no DNA. Germline CDR1 and CDR2: SGHAT and FQNNGV. This CDR3 has 15 amino acids. The CDR3 is CASSSGQGANEKLFF.

The chain uses TRBV4-2 and TRBJ2-7; TCRdb selects TRBD1, and the lack of DNA leaves this call unchecked. Germline lookup yields CDR1 LGHNA and CDR2 YNFKEQ. The CDR3 has 15 residues. The CDR3 region is CASSQEGTTGNEQYF.

The chain is built from TRBV19 and TRBJ2-5; TCRdb outputs TRBD1, but without DNA this stays unchecked. Per germline, CDR1 LNHDA and CDR2 SQIVND (reference sequence). This CDR3 region has 13 residues. The chain's CDR3 is CACGPPLQETQYF.